One and the same sample provided the 9 T cell receptor beta chains below, sequenced in a study of cytomegalovirus exposure and HLA in healthy donors. The PCR contained 60 Vbeta and 13 Jbeta primers. Only in-frame clones appear in the TCRdb table, and some are missing; sequencing was by immunoSEQ multiplex PCR. The table records around 53,000 clones, about three quarters of them present only once. Sequencing used PBMCs. All receptors come from a man between 18 and 29 years old in good health and CMV-seronegative.

This clone has just a few counts. The chain has TRBV29-1 and TRBJ2-5, with D unclear. CDR3 length equals 12 residues. Germline values: CDR1 SQVTM, CDR2 ANQGSEA. The V and J ends lost 2 bases and 2 bases respectively, with 6 bases between them. CDR3 in DNA: TGCAGCGTTGAATGGCAGCAAGAGACCCAGTACTTC. This encodes CSVEWQQETQYF. Full variable domain (rest looked up from reference TRBV29-1 and TRBJ2-5): SAVISQKPSRDICQRGTSLTIQCQVDSQVTMMFWYRQQPGQSLTLIATANQGSEATYESGFVIDKFPISRPNLTFSTLTVSNMSPEDSSIYLCSVEWQQETQYFGPGTRLLVL.

The chain uses TRBV10-1 and TRBJ1-1; D is unresolved. V was pared by 5 bases and J by 2 bases, with 9 bases between. Per germline, CDR1 WNHNN and CDR2 SYGVQD (reference sequence). CDR3 size: 13 residues. DNA of the CDR3: TGCGCCAGCAGTATCAGGACTAACACTGAAGCTTTCTTT. Translating gives CASSIRTNTEAFF.

The chain employs TRBV7-9 and TRBJ1-1; D is unclear. V lost 5 bases and J 6 bases, leaving 19 bases between the germline ends. The CDR3 runs 15 residues. Germline V gene data show CDR1 as SEHNR and CDR2 as FQNEAQ (reference sequence). CDR3 in amino acids: CASSLNTRDTAEAFF. CDR3 DNA sequence: TGTGCCAGCAGCCTTAACACGCGCGACACCGCTGAAGCTTTCTTT.

The chain recombines TRBV7-9 with TRBJ1-1; the D gene is possibly TRBD1 (5 bases). This CDR3 region has 14 residues. Germline CDR1 and CDR2: SEHNR and FQNEAQ (reference sequence). Trimming left V 5 bases short and J 1 base short, with 11 bases between. In nucleotides, the CDR3 is TGTGCCAGCAGCGAGACAGCCTCGAACACTGAAGCTTTCTTT. This gives the protein CASSETASNTEAFF.

This clone showed up just a few times. The chain links TRBV7-9 to TRBJ1-6, with a tentative D call TRBD1 (6 bases). CDR1 is SEHNR, CDR2 FQNEAQ, per germline (reference sequence). V lost 5 bases, J lost 4 bases, and 18 bases lay in between. The CDR3 has 17 amino acids. CDR3 sequence (DNA): TGTGCCAGCAGCCCAGGACAGAGCTCCTTTTATAATTCACCCCTCCACTTT. Translation: CASSPGQSSFYNSPLHF. The full variable domain, its missing parts supplied by reference TRBV7-9 and TRBJ1-6, is DTGVSQNPRHKITKRGQNVTFRCDPISEHNRLYWYRQTLGQGPEFLTYFQNEAQLEKSRLLSDRFSAERPKGSFSTLEIQRTEQGDSAMYLCASSPGQSSFYNSPLHFGNGTRLTVT.

This chain uses TRBV29-1 with TRBJ2-3; 8 nucleotides align to TRBD1. Germline V gene lookup returns CDR1 SQVTM and CDR2 ANQGSEA. The J segment lost 5 bases and the V segment lost 1 base, leaving 8 bases of the junction unmatched. The CDR3 runs 15 residues. As DNA, the CDR3 is TGCAGCGTTGAAGTCACAGGGGGGCGCCGAGATACGCAGTATTTT. Protein sequence: CSVEVTGGRRDTQYF.

The rearrangement links TRBV13 to TRBJ2-3, with 8 bases fitting TRBD2. CDR3 length equals 15 residues. The germline CDR1 and CDR2 sequences are PRHDT and FYEKMQ (reference sequence). V was pared by 4 bases and J by 6 bases, with 9 bases of the junction left unmatched. CDR3: CASSSRGGRSDTQYF. The CDR3 region has the DNA TGTGCCAGCAGCTCCCGGGGCGGGAGGTCCGATACGCAGTATTTT.

This rearrangement joins TRBV10-3 to TRBJ2-7; perhaps TRBD2 as D (6 bases). The CDR3 has 15 residues. V was trimmed by 5 bases and J by 0 bases, leaving 14 bases between them. Germline assignment: CDR1 ENHRY and CDR2 SYGVKD. The CDR3 reads CAISRLAQSSYEQYF. The CDR3 coding sequence is TGTGCCATCAGTCGTCTAGCGCAAAGCTCCTACGAGCAGTACTTC.

This clone has a single count. The gene calls are TRBV7-6 and TRBJ2-3; no reliable D call. Trimming left V 1 base short and J 2 bases short, with 7 bases between. The CDR3 consists of 14 residues. Germline V gene lookup returns CDR1 SGHVS and CDR2 FNYEAQ. The CDR3, as DNA: TGTGCCAGCAGCTTAGGAAGCGTCACAGATACGCAGTATTTT. As protein: CASSLGSVTDTQYF.